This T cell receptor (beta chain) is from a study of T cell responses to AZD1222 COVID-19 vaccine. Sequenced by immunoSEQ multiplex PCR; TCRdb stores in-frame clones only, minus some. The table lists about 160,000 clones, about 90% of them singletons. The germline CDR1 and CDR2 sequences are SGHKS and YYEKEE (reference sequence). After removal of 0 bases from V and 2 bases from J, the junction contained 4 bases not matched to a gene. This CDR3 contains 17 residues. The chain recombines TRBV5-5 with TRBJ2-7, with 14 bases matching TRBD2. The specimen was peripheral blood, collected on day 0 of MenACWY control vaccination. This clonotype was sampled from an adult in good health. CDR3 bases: TGTGCCAGCAGCTTGGCGTCGGGACTAGCGGGAGCCTACGAGCAGTACTTC. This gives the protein CASSLASGLAGAYEQYF.